The clone carrying this TCR beta chain was observed once. In the study's own analysis: Researchers report that nucleated cell counts were estimated from reference gene primer amplification. Only in-frame clones appear in the TCRdb table, and some are missing; sequencing was by immunoSEQ multiplex PCR. The D gene and trimming were derived from the DNA, and the V and J assignments and clone size from that table. The sample comprises roughly 100,000 clones, 81% of which are singletons, and roughly 37% rests with the top ten. Germline CDR1 reads MDHEN; CDR2 reads SYDVKM. The V and J ends lost 4 bases and 0 bases, in that order; junction bases with no gene match: 12. This CDR3 contains 18 residues. This sample is drawn from a study of blood T cell repertoires in COVID-19. Study-level background: Spain, Italy and the United States supplied samples that represented acute and convalescent COVID-19. In each case, the material was cDNA or gDNA derived from T cells, B-cell-depleted T cells, or PBMCs.

The clonotype was recovered from a man of 80 years or more with acute or convalescent COVID-19. This rearrangement joins TRBV28 to TRBJ2-3, with 8 bases matching TRBD2. The specimen was peripheral blood. CDR3 nucleotide sequence: TGTGCCAGCAGTTCCCCTTTTAAACTAGCGGCTAGCACAGATACGCAGTATTTT. Translation: CASSSPFKLAASTDTQYF.